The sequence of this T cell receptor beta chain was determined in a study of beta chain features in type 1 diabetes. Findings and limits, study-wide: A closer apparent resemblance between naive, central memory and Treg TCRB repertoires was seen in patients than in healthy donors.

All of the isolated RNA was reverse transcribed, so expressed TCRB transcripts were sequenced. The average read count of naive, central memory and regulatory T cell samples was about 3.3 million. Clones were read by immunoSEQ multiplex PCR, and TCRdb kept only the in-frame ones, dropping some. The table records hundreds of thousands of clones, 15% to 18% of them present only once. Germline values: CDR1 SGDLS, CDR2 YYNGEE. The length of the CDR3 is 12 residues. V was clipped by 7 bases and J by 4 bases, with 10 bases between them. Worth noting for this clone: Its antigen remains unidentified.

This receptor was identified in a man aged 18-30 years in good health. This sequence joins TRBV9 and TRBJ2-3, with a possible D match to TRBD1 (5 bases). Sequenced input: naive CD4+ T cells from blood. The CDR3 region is CASAGRADTQYF. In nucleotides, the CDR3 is TGTGCCAGCGCAGGGCGTGCAGATACGCAGTATTTT.